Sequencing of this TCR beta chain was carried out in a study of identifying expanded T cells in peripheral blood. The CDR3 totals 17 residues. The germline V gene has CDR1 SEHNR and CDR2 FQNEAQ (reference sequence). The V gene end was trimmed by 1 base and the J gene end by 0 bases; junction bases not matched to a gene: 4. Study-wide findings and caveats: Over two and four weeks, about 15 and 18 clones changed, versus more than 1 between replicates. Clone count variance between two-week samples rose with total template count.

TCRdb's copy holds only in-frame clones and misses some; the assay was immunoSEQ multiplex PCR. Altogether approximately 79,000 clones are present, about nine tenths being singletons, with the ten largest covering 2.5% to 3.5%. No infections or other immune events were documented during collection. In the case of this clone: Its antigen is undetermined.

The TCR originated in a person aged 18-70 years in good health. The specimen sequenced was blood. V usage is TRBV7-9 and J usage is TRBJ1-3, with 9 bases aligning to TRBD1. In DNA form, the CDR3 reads TGTGCCAGCAGCTTAGAGGGGACAGGGTACTCTGGAAACACCATATATTTT. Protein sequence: CASSLEGTGYSGNTIYF. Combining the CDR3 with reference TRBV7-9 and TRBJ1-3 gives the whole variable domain DTGVSQNPRHKITKRGQNVTFRCDPISEHNRLYWYRQTLGQGPEFLTYFQNEAQLEKSRLLSDRFSAERPKGSFSTLEIQRTEQGDSAMYLCASSLEGTGYSGNTIYFGEGSWLTVV.